The clone carrying this TCR beta chain was recorded a few times. No antigen is known for it. Physicians reached a diagnosis by relying on clinical symptoms, serum thyroxine, TRAb, thyroid ultrasound and orbital computed tomography. Amplification targeted the TCR beta CDR3 regions, with RNA transcripts as the source material. An initial RT-PCR round employing HTBI primers preceded a second-round multiplex PCR. TCRdb re-analysed the multiplex PCR reads in MiXCR, keeping a single row per CDR3 protein. Among about 660,000 distinct CDR3 sequences listed, under 50% were seen once. The CDR3 runs 14 residues. CDR1 and CDR2 (germline): SGDLS, YYNGEE. V was cut by 5 bases and J by 5 bases, with 14 bases left in between. The entry originates in a study of Graves' ophthalmopathy and Graves' hyperthyroidism. Study in general: Samples of peripheral blood were obtained at initial diagnosis, prior to treatment of any kind.

Findings and caveats of the study: Sensitivity of roughly 64% and specificity of roughly 78% were achieved by the model that predicted ophthalmopathy progression. Thyroid clonotypes that were expanded above 0.001 frequency mostly also appeared in blood.

Sequenced sample: peripheral blood. This sequence joins TRBV9 and TRBJ1-3; D gene ambiguous. The receptor was derived from an adult man with Graves' ophthalmopathy. For the CDR3, the DNA is TGTGCCAGCAGTTTGGGCGGTGCGAGAAACACCATATATTTT. Residues: CASSLGGARNTIYF.